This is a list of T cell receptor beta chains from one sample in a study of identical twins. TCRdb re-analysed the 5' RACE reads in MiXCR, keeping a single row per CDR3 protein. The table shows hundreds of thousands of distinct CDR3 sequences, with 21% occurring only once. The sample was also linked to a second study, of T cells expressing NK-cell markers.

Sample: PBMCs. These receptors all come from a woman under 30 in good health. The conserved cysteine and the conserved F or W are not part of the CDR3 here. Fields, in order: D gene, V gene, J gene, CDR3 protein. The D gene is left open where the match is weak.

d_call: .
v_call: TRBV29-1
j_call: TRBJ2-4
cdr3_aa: SVTQGENIQY

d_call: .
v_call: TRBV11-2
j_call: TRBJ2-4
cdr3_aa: ASSHQPGVSGKNIQY

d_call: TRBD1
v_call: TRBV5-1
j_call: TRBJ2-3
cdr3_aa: ASSPGTARDTQY

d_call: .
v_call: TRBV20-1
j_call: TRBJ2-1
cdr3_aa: SAGRGSSSYNEQF

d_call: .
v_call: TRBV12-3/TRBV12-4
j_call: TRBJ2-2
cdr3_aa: ASSLTPHNTGELF

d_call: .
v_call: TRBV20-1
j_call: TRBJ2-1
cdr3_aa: SARDQRGARYNEQF

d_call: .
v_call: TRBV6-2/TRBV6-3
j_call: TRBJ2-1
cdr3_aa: ASHGANSYNEQF

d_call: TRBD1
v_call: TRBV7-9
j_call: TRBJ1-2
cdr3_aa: ASSPSRDRAGDYGYT

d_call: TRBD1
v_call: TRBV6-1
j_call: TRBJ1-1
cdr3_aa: ASRTDQGAEVAF

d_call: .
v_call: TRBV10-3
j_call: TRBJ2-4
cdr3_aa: AISESGYPNELAKNIQY

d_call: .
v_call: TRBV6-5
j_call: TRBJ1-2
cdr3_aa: ASSYSGWSANYT

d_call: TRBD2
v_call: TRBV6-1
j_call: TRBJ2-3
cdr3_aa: ARGQLAGGWDTQY

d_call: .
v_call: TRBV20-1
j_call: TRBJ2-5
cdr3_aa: SGDTGIPETQY

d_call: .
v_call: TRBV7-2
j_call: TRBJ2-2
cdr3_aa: ASSLAYTGELF

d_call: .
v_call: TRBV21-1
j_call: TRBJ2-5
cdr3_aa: ASSKEEGSDWETQY

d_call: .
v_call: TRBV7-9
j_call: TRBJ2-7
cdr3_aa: ASSRIGEMEQY

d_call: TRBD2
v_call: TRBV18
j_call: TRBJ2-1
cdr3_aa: ASSNSGADNEQF

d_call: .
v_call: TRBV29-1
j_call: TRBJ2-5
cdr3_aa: SVEVWGWVGTQY

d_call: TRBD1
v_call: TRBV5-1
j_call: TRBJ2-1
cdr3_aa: ASSIGTDYNEQF

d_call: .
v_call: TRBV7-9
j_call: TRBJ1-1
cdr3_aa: ASSLSQQNTEAF

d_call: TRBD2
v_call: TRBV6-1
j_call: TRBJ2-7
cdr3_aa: ASTTWGGEKPYEQY

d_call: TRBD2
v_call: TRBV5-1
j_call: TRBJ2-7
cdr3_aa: ASSLDGGGGEQY

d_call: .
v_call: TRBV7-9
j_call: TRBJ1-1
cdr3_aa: ASSRDGSTAF

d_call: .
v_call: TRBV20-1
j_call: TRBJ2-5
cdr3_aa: SARDGTFPQETQY

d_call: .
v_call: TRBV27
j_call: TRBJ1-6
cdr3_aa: ASSYGLYNSPLH

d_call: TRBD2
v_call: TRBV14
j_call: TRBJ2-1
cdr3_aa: ASSQVELAGVREQF

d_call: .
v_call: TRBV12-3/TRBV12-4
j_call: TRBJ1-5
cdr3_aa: ASSQYRDDQPQH

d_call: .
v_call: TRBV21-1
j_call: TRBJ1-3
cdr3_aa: ASSKQEDEFGNTIY

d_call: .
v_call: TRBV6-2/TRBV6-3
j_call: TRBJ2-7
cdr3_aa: ASWGDYEQY

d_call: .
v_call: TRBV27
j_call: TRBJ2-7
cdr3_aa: ASSYSGPSYEQY

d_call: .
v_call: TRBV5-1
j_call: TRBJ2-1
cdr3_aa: ASSRQQGSEQF

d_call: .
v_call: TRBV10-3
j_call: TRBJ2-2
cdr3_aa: AITPGPNTGELF

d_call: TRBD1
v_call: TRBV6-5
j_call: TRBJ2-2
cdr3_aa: ASSYPTPGTGRTGELF